This T cell receptor beta chain was sequenced in a study of blood T cell repertoires in COVID-19. Study overall: Samples taken during acute and convalescent COVID-19 were collected in the United States, Italy and Spain.

Self-reported history from a screening survey and questionnaire set each donor's cohort. Sequenced by immunoSEQ multiplex PCR; TCRdb stores in-frame clones only, minus some. The profile shows about 260,000 clones, around 90% of them singletons. CDR3 size: 11 residues. Germline V gives CDR1 SGHDT, CDR2 YYEEEE. V lost 2 bases, J lost 6 bases, and 3 bases lay in between. Sequencing used PBMCs or T cells enriched from blood (not recorded which). The chain is built from TRBV5-6 and TRBJ2-1; D remains ambiguous. The clonotype was recovered from a woman aged 50 to 60 who had recovered from COVID-19. The CDR3 DNA follows: TGTGCCAGCAGCTTTAGCAATGAGCAGTTCTTC. This sequence encodes CASSFSNEQFF.